This TCR beta chain was sequenced during a study of cytomegalovirus exposure and HLA in healthy donors. Looked up from germline, CDR1 is MNHEY and CDR2 is SVGAGI. V was shortened by 0 bases and J by 7 bases, with 13 bases between the two germline ends. The CDR3 totals 14 residues. PCR employed 60 Vbeta and 13 Jbeta primers. The protocol was immunoSEQ multiplex PCR, while the TCRdb copy is restricted to in-frame clones and leaves out a portion. The table includes some 150,000 clones, roughly 80% detected once. Input material: PBMCs. The V gene is TRBV6-5, the J gene TRBJ2-7, with a possible D match to TRBD1 (6 bases). The clonotype was recovered from a female donor in good health and CMV-seronegative. CDR3 loop: CASSYSAGVREQYF. The CDR3 nucleotides are TGTGCCAGCAGTTACTCCGCAGGGGTGAGGGAGCAGTACTTC.